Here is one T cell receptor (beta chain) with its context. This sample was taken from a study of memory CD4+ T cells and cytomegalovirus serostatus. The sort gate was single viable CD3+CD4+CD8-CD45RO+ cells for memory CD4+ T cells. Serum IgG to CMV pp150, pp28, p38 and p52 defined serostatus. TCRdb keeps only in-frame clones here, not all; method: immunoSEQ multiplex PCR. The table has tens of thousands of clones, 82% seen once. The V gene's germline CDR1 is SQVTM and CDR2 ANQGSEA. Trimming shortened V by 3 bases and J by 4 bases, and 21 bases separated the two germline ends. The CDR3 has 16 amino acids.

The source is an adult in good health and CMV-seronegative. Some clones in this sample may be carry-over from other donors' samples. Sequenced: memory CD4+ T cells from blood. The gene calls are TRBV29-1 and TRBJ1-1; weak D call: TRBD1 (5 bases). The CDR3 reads CSVDGDDQAGSTEAFF. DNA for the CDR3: TGCAGCGTTGATGGGGACGATCAGGCGGGGTCCACTGAAGCTTTCTTT.